This T cell receptor (beta chain) emerged from a study of shared clonotypes between healthy human individuals. For every subset, genomic DNA was evenly distributed across several immunoSEQ plates. Some clones are missing from TCRdb's copy, which holds only in-frame ones; the method was immunoSEQ multiplex PCR. The top ten clones hold approximately 1.2% of a sample with some 1.4 million clones, approximately 97% of them seen once. CDR3 length: 15 residues. V and J are TRBV21-1 and TRBJ2-2; the table's TRBD1 call for D was not verified on the DNA. TRBV21-1 is recorded as a pseudogene. This receptor was taken from a man aged 30-40 years in good health. The sequenced material came from naive CD4+ T cells sorted from blood. Subset described: CD45RA+ positively selected. The CDR3 DNA reads TGTGCCAGCAGCAAATGGACAGGGTGGACCGGGGAGCTGTTTTTT. Translating gives CASSKWTGWTGELFF.